Following are 8 T cell receptor beta chains from one sample sequenced in a study of blood T cell repertoires in COVID-19. The assay was immunoSEQ multiplex PCR, and TCRdb's table has in-frame clones only and misses some. The sample holds 95,000 to 120,000 clones, approximately 81% seen once. Material for sequencing was peripheral blood. The receptors derive from a human donor in a cohort sampled during active COVID-19.

J is TRBJ1-5 and V is TRBV7-2; 7 positions agree with TRBD1. The germline gives CDR1 SGHTA, CDR2 FQGNSA. This CDR3 has 17 residues. The trim removed 2 bases at V and 0 bases at J, leaving 7 bases unmatched. For the CDR3, the DNA is TGTGCCAGCAGCTTACTCTCAGGGGGTGTTAGCAATCAGCCCCAGCATTTT. It encodes CASSLLSGGVSNQPQHF.

The chain recombines TRBV10-2 with TRBJ1-1; no firm D call. V was clipped by 2 bases and J by 3 bases, with 7 bases between them. The germline V gene encodes CDR1 WSHSY and CDR2 SAAADI. The CDR3 extends over 13 amino acids. Here the CDR3 DNA reads TGCGCCAGCAGTGAGGGCAGATACACTGAAGCTTTCTTT. Its protein product is CASSEGRYTEAFF.

The gene calls are TRBV6-6 and TRBJ1-4, with 8 bases identical to TRBD1. The CDR3 has 14 amino acids. Trimming took 6 bases from V and 4 from J; bases not matched to a gene: 4. CDR1 and CDR2 (germline): MNHNY, SVGAGI (reference sequence). The CDR3: CASRETGGNEKLFF. DNA of the CDR3: TGTGCCAGCAGGGAAACAGGGGGTAATGAAAAACTGTTTTTT.

At least ten counts were recorded for this clone. V and J are TRBV4-1 and TRBJ1-4, with 7 bases that match TRBD1. Trimming at V came to 2 bases and at J to 5 bases, leaving 23 bases not matched to a gene. The CDR3 loop spans 21 amino acids. Looked up from germline, CDR1 is MGHRA and CDR2 is YSYEKL. The CDR3 nucleotides read TGCGCCAGCAGCCAAACCGCCCCCATCCTCTTTCAGGGACAGCAGAATGAAAAACTGTTTTTT. This translates into CASSQTAPILFQGQQNEKLFF.

This clone was recorded a few times. This sequence joins TRBV27 and TRBJ1-5; 7 bases match TRBD1. The CDR3 covers 15 residues. Germline loops: CDR1 MNHEY, CDR2 SMNVEV (reference sequence). The ends lost 5 bases at V and 4 bases at J; junction bases unmatched: 8. The CDR3 protein is CASSNRGQLNQPQHF. In DNA, the CDR3 is TGTGCCAGCAGTAACAGGGGACAGCTAAATCAGCCCCAGCATTTT.

This clone was counted at least ten times. The chain carries TRBV15 and TRBJ1-5; D is undetermined. The V gene's germline CDR1 is LNHNV and CDR2 YYDKDF (reference sequence). V was clipped by 1 base and J by 7 bases, with 14 bases between them. The CDR3 consists of 15 residues. The CDR3, as DNA: TGTGCCACCAGCAGAGGAGTGGCGGTTGGGCAGCCCCAGCATTTT. Its translation: CATSRGVAVGQPQHF.

The gene calls are TRBV6-2 or TRBV6-3 and TRBJ1-5; 7 nucleotides match TRBD1. V trimming: 2 bases; J trimming: 0 bases; junction bases outside the gene matches: 10. The CDR3 extends over 18 amino acids. CDR1 MNHEY and CDR2 SVGEGT come from the germline V gene. Here the CDR3 reads CASSYITGAANSNQPQHF. CDR3 nucleotide sequence: TGTGCCAGCAGTTACATAACAGGGGCGGCTAATAGCAATCAGCCCCAGCATTTT.

The CDR3 reads CASSLGLAGGESADTQYF. The CDR3 DNA reads TGTGCCAGCAGTTTAGGCCTAGCGGGGGGAGAAAGTGCAGATACGCAGTATTTT. The J gene is TRBJ2-3, the V gene TRBV28; 11 bases agree with TRBD2. The CDR3 totals 18 residues. Germline trimming cut 2 bases from V and 4 bases from J; bases unmatched to any gene: 11. Germline-derived CDR1 and CDR2 are MDHEN and SYDVKM.